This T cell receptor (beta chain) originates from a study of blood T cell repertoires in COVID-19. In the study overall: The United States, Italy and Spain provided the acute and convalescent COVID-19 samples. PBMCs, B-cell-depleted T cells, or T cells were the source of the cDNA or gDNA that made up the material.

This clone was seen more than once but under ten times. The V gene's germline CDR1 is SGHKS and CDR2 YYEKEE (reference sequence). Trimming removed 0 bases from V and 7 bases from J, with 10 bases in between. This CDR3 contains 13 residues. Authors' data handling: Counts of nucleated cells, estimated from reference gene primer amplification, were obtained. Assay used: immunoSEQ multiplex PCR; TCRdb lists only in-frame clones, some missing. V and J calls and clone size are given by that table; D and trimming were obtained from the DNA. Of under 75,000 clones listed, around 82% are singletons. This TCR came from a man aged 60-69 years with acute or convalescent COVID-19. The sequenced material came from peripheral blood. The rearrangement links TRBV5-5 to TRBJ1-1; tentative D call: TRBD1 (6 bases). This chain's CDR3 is CASSLEDSIEAFF. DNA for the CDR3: TGTGCCAGCAGCTTGGAGGACAGTATTGAAGCTTTCTTT.